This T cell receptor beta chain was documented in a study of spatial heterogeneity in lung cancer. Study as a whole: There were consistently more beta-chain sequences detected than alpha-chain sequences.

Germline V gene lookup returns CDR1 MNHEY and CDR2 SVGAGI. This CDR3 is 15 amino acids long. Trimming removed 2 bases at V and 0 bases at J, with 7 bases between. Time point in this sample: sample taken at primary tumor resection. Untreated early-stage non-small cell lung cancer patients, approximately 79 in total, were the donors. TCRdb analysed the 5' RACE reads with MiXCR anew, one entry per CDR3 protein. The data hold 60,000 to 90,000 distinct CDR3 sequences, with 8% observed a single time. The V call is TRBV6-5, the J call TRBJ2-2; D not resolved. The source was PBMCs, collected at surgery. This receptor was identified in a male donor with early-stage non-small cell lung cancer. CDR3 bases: TGTGCCAGCAGTTACGGAGCGTCGAACACCGGGGAGCTGTTTTTT. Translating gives CASSYGASNTGELFF.